What follows is one T cell receptor (beta chain) and its context. Antigen: not known. The sample comes from a study of T cell repertoires in cytomegalovirus infection. Study-level information: CMV infection and matching HLA type were both indicated by public TCR beta signatures.

General study findings and limits: Predominance within the ex vivo response was attributable to HLA-C-restricted CMV-specific TCR beta clonotypes.

TCRdb re-called the reads with MiXCR, one entry per CDR3 protein. This sample has approximately 500,000 distinct CDR3 sequences, with about 11% found just once. The sequence was collected from a human donor in good health (CMV status not recorded). Some clones in this sample may be carry-over from other donors' samples. The sample taken for sequencing was PBMCs.

In DNA, the CDR3 is TGTGCCAGCAGCTTATATTCGGACAGGGCCTCCTACGAGCAGTACTTC. This encodes CASSLYSDRASYEQYF. The J gene is TRBJ2-7, the V gene TRBV7-9; TRBD1 matches 8 bases. The CDR3 extends over 16 amino acids. J lost 0 bases, V lost 2 bases, and 6 bases had no gene match. Germline values: CDR1 SEHNR, CDR2 FQNEAQ (reference sequence).